This record looks at one TCR beta chain sequence and its context. With 2 bases removed from V and 3 bases from J, the gap between germline ends came to 13 bases. The CDR3 is 15 residues long. CDR1 MDHEN and CDR2 SYDVKM come from the germline V gene. These data originate in a study of T cell responses to AZD1222 COVID-19 vaccine. Method: immunoSEQ multiplex PCR; TCRdb's copy keeps in-frame clones and lacks some. The table lists about 120,000 clones, more than 75% of them singletons, with 3.5% in the top ten. The TCR sequence derives from an adult who received the AZD1222 COVID-19 vaccine. The gene calls are TRBV28 and TRBJ1-1; D is perhaps TRBD1 (5 bases). This material consisted of peripheral blood, taken 28 days after the second AZD1222 dose. The CDR3 DNA is TGTGCCAGCAGTTTACCGGGGGGGTGGGACACTGAAGCTTTCTTT. Translating it yields CASSLPGGWDTEAFF.